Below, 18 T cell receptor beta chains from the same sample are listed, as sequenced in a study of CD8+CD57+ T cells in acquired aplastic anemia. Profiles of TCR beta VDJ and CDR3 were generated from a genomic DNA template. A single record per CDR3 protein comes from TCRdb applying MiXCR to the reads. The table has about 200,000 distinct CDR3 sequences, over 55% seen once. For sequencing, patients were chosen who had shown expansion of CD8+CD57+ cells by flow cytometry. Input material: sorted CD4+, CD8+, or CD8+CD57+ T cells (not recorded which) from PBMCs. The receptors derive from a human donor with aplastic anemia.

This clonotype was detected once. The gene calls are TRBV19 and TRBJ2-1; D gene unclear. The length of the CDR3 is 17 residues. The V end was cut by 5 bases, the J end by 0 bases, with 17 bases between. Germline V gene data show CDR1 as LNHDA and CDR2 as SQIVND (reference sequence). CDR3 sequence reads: CASSDDWGLSSYNEQFF. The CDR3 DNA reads TGTGCCAGTAGTGATGACTGGGGTCTGAGCTCCTACAATGAGCAGTTCTTC.

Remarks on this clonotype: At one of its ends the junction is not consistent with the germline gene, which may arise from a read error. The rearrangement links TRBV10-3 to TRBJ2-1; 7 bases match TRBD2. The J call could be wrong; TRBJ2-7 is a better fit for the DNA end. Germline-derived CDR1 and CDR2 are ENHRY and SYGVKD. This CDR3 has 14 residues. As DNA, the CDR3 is TGTGCCAGCAGTTACGTCGTGGGAGGGGAACAGCAGTACTTC. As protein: CASSYVVGGEQQYF.

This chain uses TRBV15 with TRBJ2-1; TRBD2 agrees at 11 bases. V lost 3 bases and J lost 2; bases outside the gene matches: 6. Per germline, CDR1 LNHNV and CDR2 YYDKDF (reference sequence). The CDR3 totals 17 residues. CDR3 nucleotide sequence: TGTGCCACCAGCAGCCCCCAGACTAGCGGGACCTACAATGAGCAGTTCTTC. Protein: CATSSPQTSGTYNEQFF.

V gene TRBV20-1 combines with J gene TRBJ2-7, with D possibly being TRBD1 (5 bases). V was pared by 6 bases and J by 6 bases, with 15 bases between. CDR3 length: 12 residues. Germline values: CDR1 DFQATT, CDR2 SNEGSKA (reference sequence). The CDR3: CSADSQATEQYF. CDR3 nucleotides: TGCAGTGCGGATTCACAGGCTACCGAGCAGTACTTC.

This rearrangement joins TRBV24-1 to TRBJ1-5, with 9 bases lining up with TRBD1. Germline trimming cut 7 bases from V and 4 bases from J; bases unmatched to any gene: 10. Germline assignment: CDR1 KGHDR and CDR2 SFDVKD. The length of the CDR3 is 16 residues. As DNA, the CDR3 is TGTGCCACCAGCGATGACACAGGGGGCCGGAATCAGCCCCAGCATTTT. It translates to CATSDDTGGRNQPQHF.

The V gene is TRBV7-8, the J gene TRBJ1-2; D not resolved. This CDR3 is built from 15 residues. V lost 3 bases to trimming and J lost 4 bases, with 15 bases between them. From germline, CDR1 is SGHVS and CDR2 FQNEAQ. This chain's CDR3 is CASSLRPDGGYGYTF. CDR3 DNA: TGTGCCAGCAGCTTGAGGCCTGATGGAGGCTATGGCTACACCTTC.

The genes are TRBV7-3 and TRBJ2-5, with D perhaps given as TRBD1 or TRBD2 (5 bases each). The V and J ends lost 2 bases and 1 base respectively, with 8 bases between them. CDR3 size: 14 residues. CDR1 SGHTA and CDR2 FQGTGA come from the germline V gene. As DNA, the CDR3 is TGTGCCAGCAGCTTACGGGGCCCCCAAGAGACCCAGTACTTC. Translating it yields CASSLRGPQETQYF.

Here the CDR3 reads CSVPAGEMRGVFSGANVLTF. CDR3 DNA sequence: TGCAGCGTCCCAGCAGGGGAGATGCGGGGGGTCTTCTCTGGGGCCAACGTCCTGACTTTC. The V call is TRBV29-1, the J call TRBJ2-6; 8 positions agree with TRBD2. The CDR3 is 20 amino acids. The V gene's germline CDR1 is SQVTM and CDR2 ANQGSEA. Unmatched junction bases numbered 19, after V lost 6 bases and J lost 0 bases.

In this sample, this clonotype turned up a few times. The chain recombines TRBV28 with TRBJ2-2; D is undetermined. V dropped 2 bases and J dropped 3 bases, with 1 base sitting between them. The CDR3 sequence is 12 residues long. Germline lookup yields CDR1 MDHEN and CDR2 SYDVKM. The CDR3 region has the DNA TGTGCCAGCAGTTTAGACACCGGGGAGCTGTTTTTT. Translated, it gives CASSLDTGELFF.

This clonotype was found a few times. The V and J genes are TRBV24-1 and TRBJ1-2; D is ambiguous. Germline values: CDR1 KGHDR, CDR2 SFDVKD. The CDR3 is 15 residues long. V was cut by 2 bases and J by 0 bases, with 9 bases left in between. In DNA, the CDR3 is TGTGCCACCAGTGATTCTAATAAGGCTAACTATGGCTACACCTTC. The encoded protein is CATSDSNKANYGYTF.

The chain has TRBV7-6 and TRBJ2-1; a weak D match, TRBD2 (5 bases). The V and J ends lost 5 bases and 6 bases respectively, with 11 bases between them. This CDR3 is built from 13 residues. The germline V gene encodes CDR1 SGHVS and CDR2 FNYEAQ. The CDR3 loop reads CASSATSSNEQFF. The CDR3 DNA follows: TGTGCCAGCAGCGCTACTAGTTCCAATGAGCAGTTCTTC.

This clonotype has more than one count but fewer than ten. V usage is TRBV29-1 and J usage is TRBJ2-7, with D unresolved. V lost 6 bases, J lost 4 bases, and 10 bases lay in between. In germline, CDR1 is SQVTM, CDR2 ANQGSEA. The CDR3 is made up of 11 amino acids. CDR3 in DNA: TGCAGCGTGCTGGAGATTTACGAGCAGTACTTC. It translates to CSVLEIYEQYF.

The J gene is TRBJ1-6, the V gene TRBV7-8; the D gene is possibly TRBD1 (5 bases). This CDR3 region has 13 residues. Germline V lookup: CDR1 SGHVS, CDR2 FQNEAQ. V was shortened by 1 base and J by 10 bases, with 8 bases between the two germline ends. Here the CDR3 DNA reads TGTGCCAGCAGCTTAGATGGGGCGTCACCCCTCCACTTT. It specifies CASSLDGASPLHF.

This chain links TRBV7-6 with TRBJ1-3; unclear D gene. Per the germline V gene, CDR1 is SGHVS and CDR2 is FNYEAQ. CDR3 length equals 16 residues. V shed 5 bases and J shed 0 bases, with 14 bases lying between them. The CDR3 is CASSRLGRSSGNTIYF. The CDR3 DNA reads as TGTGCCAGCAGCCGACTGGGCAGGAGCTCTGGAAACACCATATATTTT.

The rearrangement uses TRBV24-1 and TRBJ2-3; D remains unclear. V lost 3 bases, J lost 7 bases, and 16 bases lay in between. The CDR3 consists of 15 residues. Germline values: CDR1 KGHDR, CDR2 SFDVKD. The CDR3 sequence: CATSDRSLLPYTQYF. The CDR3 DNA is TGTGCCACCAGTGATCGGTCGCTCCTACCCTATACGCAGTATTTT.

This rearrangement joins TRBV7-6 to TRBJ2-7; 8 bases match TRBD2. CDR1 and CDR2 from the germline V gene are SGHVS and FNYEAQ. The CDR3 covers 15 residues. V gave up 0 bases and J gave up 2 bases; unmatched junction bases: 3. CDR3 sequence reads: CASSLASGNAYEQYF. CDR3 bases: TGTGCCAGCAGCTTAGCTAGCGGGAATGCCTACGAGCAGTACTTC. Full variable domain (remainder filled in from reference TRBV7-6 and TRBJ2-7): GAGVSQSPRYKVTKRGQDVALRCDPISGHVSLYWYRQALGQGPEFLTYFNYEAQQDKSGLPNDRFSAERPEGSISTLTIQRTEQRDSAMYRCASSLASGNAYEQYFGPGTRLTVT.

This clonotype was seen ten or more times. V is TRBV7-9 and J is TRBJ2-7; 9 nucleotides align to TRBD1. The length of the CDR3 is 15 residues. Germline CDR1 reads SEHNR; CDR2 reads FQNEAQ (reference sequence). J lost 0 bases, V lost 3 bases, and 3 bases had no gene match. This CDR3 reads CASSFSTGGSYEQYF. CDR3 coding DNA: TGTGCCAGCAGCTTCTCGACAGGGGGCTCCTACGAGCAGTACTTC.

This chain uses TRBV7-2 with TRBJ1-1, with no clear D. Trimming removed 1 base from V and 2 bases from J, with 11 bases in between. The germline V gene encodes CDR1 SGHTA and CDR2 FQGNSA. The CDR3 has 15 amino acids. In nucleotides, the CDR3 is TGTGCCAGCAGCTTAGGGGCAGGCCGAAACACTGAAGCTTTCTTT. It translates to CASSLGAGRNTEAFF.